This T cell receptor beta chain was identified during a study of cytomegalovirus exposure and HLA in healthy donors. Points from the study as a whole: Later on, an analysis showed TCR association rates differing by HLA locus, with DRB1 the most and HLA-C the fewest. It was approximately 170 TCR beta chains that were listed as cytomegalovirus-associated. Relative to equally common others, HLA-associated TCR beta chains showed greater clonal expansion in a later analysis.

The PCR made use of 60 Vbeta and 13 Jbeta primers. Some clones are missing from TCRdb's copy, which holds only in-frame ones; the method was immunoSEQ multiplex PCR. This sample has 150,000 to 200,000 clones, with around 72% found just once. This clone was recorded many times. What it binds is unknown. These donors counted as nominally healthy when sampled, but unrecorded immune exposures were likely. Trimming left V 8 bases short and J 2 bases short, with 16 bases between. Germline CDR1 is ENHRY and CDR2 is SYGVKD. CDR3 size: 15 residues. Source material: PBMCs. The TCR was taken from a woman aged 45-60 years in good health and CMV-seropositive. The chain has TRBV10-3 and TRBJ2-1; D might be TRBD2 (7 bases). CDR3 nucleotides: TGTGCCATCTCACTAGGCGGGGGCGCCTACAATGAGCAGTTCTTC. It is translated as CAISLGGGAYNEQFF.